These 20 T cell receptor beta chains originate from one sample sequenced in a study of identifying expanded T cells in peripheral blood. TCRdb keeps only in-frame clones here, not all; method: immunoSEQ multiplex PCR. The sample includes about 130,000 clones, 80% to 90% of them seen just once. Specimen: blood. These receptors all come from a person between 18 and 69 years old in good health.

The chain has TRBV2 and TRBJ1-2; possible D gene TRBD1, 6 bases. V was trimmed by 4 bases and J by 7 bases, leaving 13 bases between them. This CDR3 is built from 13 residues. The V gene's germline CDR1 is SNHLY and CDR2 FYNNEI. The CDR3 coding sequence is TGTGCCAGCAGTGTTGGCAGGGGTGGTGGCTACACCTTC. Protein: CASSVGRGGGYTF.

The chain links TRBV7-9 to TRBJ1-1; weak D call: TRBD1 (5 bases). V was pared by 5 bases and J by 7 bases, with 20 bases between. The CDR3 covers 15 residues. CDR1 is SEHNR, CDR2 FQNEAQ, per germline (reference sequence). This CDR3 is CASSSKMTASNEAFF. In nucleotides, the CDR3 is TGTGCCAGCAGCAGTAAAATGACAGCCTCTAATGAAGCTTTCTTT.

This chain connects TRBV6-1 to TRBJ1-1, with TRBD1 as a possible D gene (5 bases). The V end was cut by 3 bases, the J end by 4 bases, with 12 bases between. The CDR3 is made up of 14 amino acids. The germline CDR1 and CDR2 sequences are MNHNS and SASEGT. CDR3 protein: CASSEIDGGTEAFF. The CDR3 DNA reads TGTGCCAGCAGTGAGATAGACGGGGGCACTGAAGCTTTCTTT.

The count of this clone is one. This rearrangement joins TRBV6-5 to TRBJ1-1, with 8 bases that match TRBD1. This CDR3 is 13 amino acids long. Per germline, CDR1 MNHEY and CDR2 SVGAGI. J lost 6 bases, V lost 6 bases, and 6 bases had no gene match. This CDR3 reads CASRFTGGPEAFF. CDR3 bases: TGTGCCAGCAGATTTACAGGGGGGCCTGAAGCTTTCTTT.

This rearrangement joins TRBV2 to TRBJ2-3, with 8 bases identical to TRBD2. V dropped 7 bases and J dropped 0; count of bases not matched to a gene: 12. CDR3 length: 17 amino acids. Germline CDR1 SNHLY, CDR2 FYNNEI. The CDR3 sequence: CASNPGRLATSTDTQYF. DNA for the CDR3: TGTGCCAGCAACCCTGGTCGACTAGCGACTAGCACAGATACGCAGTATTTT.

This clone was observed a single time. The chain recombines TRBV11-3 with TRBJ2-3; 8 nucleotides line up with TRBD2. Germline V gene data show CDR1 as SGHNT and CDR2 as YENEEA. V lost 2 bases and J lost 0; bases outside the gene matches: 4. The CDR3 loop spans 16 amino acids. As DNA, the CDR3 is TGTGCCAGCAGCTTATTGCGGGAGGAAAGCACAGATACGCAGTATTTT. Amino acid sequence: CASSLLREESTDTQYF.

The J gene is TRBJ2-7, the V gene TRBV5-1; 11 nucleotides align to TRBD2. CDR1 is SGHRS and CDR2 is YFSETQ in the germline V gene. The junction had 5 bases not matched to a gene; V was cut back by 0 bases and J by 3 bases. The CDR3 covers 16 residues. CDR3 in amino acids: CASSLAGTSGGYEQYF. CDR3 sequence (DNA): TGCGCCAGCAGCTTGGCCGGGACTAGCGGAGGCTACGAGCAGTACTTC. Filled out from reference TRBV5-1 and TRBJ2-7, the complete variable domain reads KAGVTQTPRYLIKTRGQQVTLSCSPISGHRSVSWYQQTPGQGLQFLFEYFSETQRNKGNFPGRFSGRQFSNSRSEMNVSTLELGDSALYLCASSLAGTSGGYEQYFGPGTRLTVT.

The chain combines TRBV6-5 with TRBJ2-3, with D maybe TRBD2 (5 bases). The CDR3 has 13 residues. V dropped 7 bases and J dropped 4 bases, with 12 bases sitting between them. From germline, CDR1 is MNHEY and CDR2 SVGAGI. In DNA, the CDR3 is TGTGCCAGCACGTCGTGGGAGCCAGATACGCAGTATTTT. Residues: CASTSWEPDTQYF.

V and J are TRBV5-5 and TRBJ2-7; 10 positions agree with TRBD1. The CDR3 is 13 amino acids. V lost 4 bases to trimming and J lost 6 bases; unmatched junction nucleotides: 4. Germline lookup yields CDR1 SGHKS and CDR2 YYEKEE (reference sequence). CDR3 coding DNA: TGTGCCAGCAGCACGGGACAGGGGTTCGAGCAGTACTTC. Its translation is CASSTGQGFEQYF.

The J gene is TRBJ1-3, the V gene TRBV9; D not certain. Germline CDR1 is SGDLS and CDR2 is YYNGEE. The CDR3 length is 17 residues. The V and J ends lost 0 bases and 0 bases respectively, with 13 bases between them. The CDR3 region has the DNA TGTGCCAGCAGCGTAGACGGCAGCCGATACTCTGGAAACACCATATATTTT. Translated, it gives CASSVDGSRYSGNTIYF. Complete variable domain (other parts from reference TRBV9 and TRBJ1-3): DSGVTQTPKHLITATGQRVTLRCSPRSGDLSVYWYQQSLDQGLQFLIQYYNGEERAKGNILERFSAQQFPDLHSELNLSSLELGDSALYFCASSVDGSRYSGNTIYFGEGSWLTVV.

The gene calls are TRBV10-3 and TRBJ2-2; 7 bases match TRBD2. This CDR3 contains 16 residues. Trimming took 6 bases from V and 2 from J; bases not matched to a gene: 9. Germline V gene lookup returns CDR1 ENHRY and CDR2 SYGVKD. For the CDR3, the DNA is TGTGCCATCAGGGGGAGGGTTGACGTCAACACCGGGGAGCTGTTTTTT. Residues: CAIRGRVDVNTGELFF.

This chain uses TRBV4-3 with TRBJ2-3; TRBD2 aligns across 11 bases. Germline-derived CDR1 and CDR2 are LGHNA and YSLEER. The CDR3 runs 19 residues. V lost 0 bases to trimming and J lost 1 base; unmatched junction nucleotides: 9. The CDR3 coding sequence is TGCGCCAGCAGCCAAGAACCCCTACTACTAGCGGGGGGCACAGATACGCAGTATTTT. This encodes CASSQEPLLLAGGTDTQYF.

The V call is TRBV6-1, the J call TRBJ2-3, with 7 bases matching TRBD1. Germline V gene sequence: CDR1 MNHNS, CDR2 SASEGT. V shed 10 bases and J 2 bases; nucleotides not matched to a gene: 6. This CDR3 is built from 13 residues. The CDR3 sequence: CATSGQNTDTQYF. In DNA form, the CDR3 reads TGTGCCACCTCGGGACAGAACACAGATACGCAGTATTTT.

The J gene is TRBJ2-3, the V gene TRBV6-1; D is perhaps TRBD2 (5 bases). With 3 bases removed from V and 5 bases from J, the gap between germline ends came to 9 bases. CDR1 and CDR2 (germline): MNHNS, SASEGT. This CDR3 is built from 13 residues. Here the CDR3 DNA reads TGTGCCAGCAGTGATAGCGTTGAAGATACGCAGTATTTT. Translated, it gives CASSDSVEDTQYF.

The chain uses TRBV6-4 and TRBJ1-3; D unresolved. The germline V gene has CDR1 MRHNA and CDR2 SNTAGT. Trimming took 2 bases from V and 9 from J, leaving 8 bases between them. The CDR3 runs to 12 residues. In DNA form, the CDR3 reads TGTGCCAGCAGTGACCCCCCCTGCACCATATATTTT. It codes for CASSDPPCTIYF.

The chain carries TRBV5-1 and TRBJ2-7; 8 nucleotides match TRBD2. After removal of 0 bases from V and 3 bases from J, the junction contained 5 bases not matched to a gene. This CDR3 spans 15 amino acids. Germline values: CDR1 SGHRS, CDR2 YFSETQ. In nucleotides, the CDR3 is TGCGCCAGCAGCTTGGAGTCTAGCGGGTACTACGAGCAGTACTTC. Residues: CASSLESSGYYEQYF.

The chain employs TRBV30 and TRBJ1-4; TRBD1 agrees at 10 bases. The J segment lost 6 bases and the V segment lost 5 bases, leaving 3 bases of the junction unmatched. This CDR3 is built from 13 residues. In germline, CDR1 is GTSNPN, CDR2 SVGIG (reference sequence). The CDR3 is CAWGGQGYEKLFF. Written as DNA, the CDR3 is TGTGCCTGGGGGGGACAGGGGTATGAAAAACTGTTTTTT.

V and J are TRBV6-1 and TRBJ2-7, with no clear D. Germline CDR1 reads MNHNS; CDR2 reads SASEGT. The CDR3 is 12 amino acids. Trimming shortened V by 3 bases and J by 5 bases, and 8 bases separated the two germline ends. DNA for the CDR3: TGTGCCAGCAGTGAGACGGCAAACGAGCAGTACTTC. Protein: CASSETANEQYF.

The chain has TRBV19 and TRBJ2-2; tentatively, D is TRBD2 (5 bases). The CDR3 runs 13 residues. The ends were cut back, 5 bases at V and 8 bases at J, with 12 bases in the middle. Germline CDR1 reads LNHDA; CDR2 reads SQIVND (reference sequence). The CDR3: CASSRRTSGELFF. DNA for the CDR3: TGTGCCAGTAGTCGCCGGACTTCTGGGGAGCTGTTTTTT. The whole variable domain, filled in from reference TRBV19 and TRBJ2-2, reads DGGITQSPKYLFRKEGQNVTLSCEQNLNHDAMYWYRQDPGQGLRLIYYSQIVNDFQKGDIAEGYSVSREKKESFPLTVTSAQKNPTAFYLCASSRRTSGELFFGEGSRLTVL.

The chain recombines TRBV6-6 with TRBJ2-1; possible D gene TRBD1, 6 bases. CDR1 is MNHNY and CDR2 is SVGAGI in the germline V gene (reference sequence). This CDR3 comprises 16 residues. V was trimmed by 6 bases and J by 4 bases, leaving 19 bases between them. CDR3 residues: CASSVHGQRLYNEQFF. The CDR3 region has the DNA TGTGCCAGCAGCGTTCACGGACAGAGACTATACAATGAGCAGTTCTTC.